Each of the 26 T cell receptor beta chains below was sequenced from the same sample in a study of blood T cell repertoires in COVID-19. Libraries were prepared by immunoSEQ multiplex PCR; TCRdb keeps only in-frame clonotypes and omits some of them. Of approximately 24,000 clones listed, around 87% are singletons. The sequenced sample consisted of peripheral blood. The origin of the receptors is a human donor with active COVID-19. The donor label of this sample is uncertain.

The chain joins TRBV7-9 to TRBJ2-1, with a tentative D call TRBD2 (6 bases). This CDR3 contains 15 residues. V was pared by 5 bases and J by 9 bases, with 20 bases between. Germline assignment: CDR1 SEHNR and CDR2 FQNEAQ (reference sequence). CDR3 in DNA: TGTGCCAGCAGCCAATCCGGAGGGTTTATCGGTGAGCAGTTCTTC. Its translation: CASSQSGGFIGEQFF.

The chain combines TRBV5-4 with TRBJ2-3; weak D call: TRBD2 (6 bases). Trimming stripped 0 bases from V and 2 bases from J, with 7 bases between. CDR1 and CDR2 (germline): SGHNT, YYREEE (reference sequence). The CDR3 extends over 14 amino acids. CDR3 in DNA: TGTGCCAGCAGCTTGGGACTAGACACAGATACGCAGTATTTT. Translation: CASSLGLDTDTQYF.

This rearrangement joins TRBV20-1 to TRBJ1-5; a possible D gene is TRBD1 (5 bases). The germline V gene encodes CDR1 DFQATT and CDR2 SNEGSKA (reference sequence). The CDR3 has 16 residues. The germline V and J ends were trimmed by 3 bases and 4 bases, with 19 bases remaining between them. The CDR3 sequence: CSASMPGRDFNQPQHF. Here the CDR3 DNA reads TGCAGTGCTAGTATGCCGGGACGGGACTTTAATCAGCCCCAGCATTTT.

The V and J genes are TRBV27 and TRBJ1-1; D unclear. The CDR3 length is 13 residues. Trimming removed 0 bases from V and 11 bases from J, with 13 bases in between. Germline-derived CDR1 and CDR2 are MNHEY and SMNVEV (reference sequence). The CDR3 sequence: CASSLSSAGWAFF. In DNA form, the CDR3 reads TGTGCCAGCAGTTTATCATCGGCAGGATGGGCTTTCTTT.

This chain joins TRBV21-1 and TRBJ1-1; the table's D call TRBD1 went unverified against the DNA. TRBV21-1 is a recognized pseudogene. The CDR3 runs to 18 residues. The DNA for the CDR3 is TGTGCCAGCAGCGGAACGGGACAGGGGGGAGTAAAAGTCACTGAAGCTTTCTTT. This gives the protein CASSGTGQGGVKVTEAFF.

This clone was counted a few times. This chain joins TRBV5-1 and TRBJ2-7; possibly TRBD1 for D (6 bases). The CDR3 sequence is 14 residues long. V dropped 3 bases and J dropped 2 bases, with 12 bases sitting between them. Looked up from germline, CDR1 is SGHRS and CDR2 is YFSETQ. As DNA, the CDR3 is TGCGCCAGCAGCTCCGGACAGCCTCCCTACGAGCAGTACTTC. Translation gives CASSSGQPPYEQYF.

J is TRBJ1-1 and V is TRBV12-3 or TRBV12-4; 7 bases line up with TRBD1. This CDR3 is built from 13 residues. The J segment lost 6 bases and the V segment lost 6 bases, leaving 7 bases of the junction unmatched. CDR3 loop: CASRRQGESEAFF. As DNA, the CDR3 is TGTGCCAGCAGACGACAGGGAGAATCTGAAGCTTTCTTT.

In DNA, the CDR3 is TGTGCCAGCAGCCAAGGACTAGCGGGGCCCACAGATACGCAGTATTTT. Protein product: CASSQGLAGPTDTQYF. The V call is TRBV3-1 (or the pseudogene TRBV3-2), the J call TRBJ2-3; 11 bases are shared with TRBD2. V was pared by 1 base and J by 2 bases, with 2 bases of the junction left unmatched. Germline loops: CDR1 LGHDT, CDR2 YNNKEL (reference sequence). The CDR3 length is 16 residues.

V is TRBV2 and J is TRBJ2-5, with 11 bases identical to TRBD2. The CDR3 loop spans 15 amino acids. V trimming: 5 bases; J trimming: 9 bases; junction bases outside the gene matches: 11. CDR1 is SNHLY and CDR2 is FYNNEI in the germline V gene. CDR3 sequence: CASSLASGRTRPQYF. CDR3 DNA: TGTGCCAGCAGTCTAGCTAGCGGGAGGACCCGTCCCCAGTACTTC.

The CDR3 coding sequence is TGTGCCAGTAGTCCCGGGTATGGCTACACCTTC. Its protein product is CASSPGYGYTF. J is TRBJ1-2 and V is TRBV19; no definite D call. CDR3 length: 11 residues. Germline CDR1 LNHDA, CDR2 SQIVND (reference sequence). Trimming pared 5 bases from V and 5 bases from J, leaving 6 bases between.

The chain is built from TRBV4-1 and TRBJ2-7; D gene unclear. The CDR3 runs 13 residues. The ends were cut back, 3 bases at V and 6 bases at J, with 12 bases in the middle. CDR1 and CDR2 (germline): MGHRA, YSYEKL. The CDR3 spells CASSQALSSEQYF. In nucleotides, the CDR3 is TGCGCCAGCAGCCAGGCCCTTTCTAGCGAGCAGTACTTC.

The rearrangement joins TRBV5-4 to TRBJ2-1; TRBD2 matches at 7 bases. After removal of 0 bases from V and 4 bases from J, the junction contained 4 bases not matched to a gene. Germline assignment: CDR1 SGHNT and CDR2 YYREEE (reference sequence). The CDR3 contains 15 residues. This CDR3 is CASSLGGGGYNEQFF. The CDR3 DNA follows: TGTGCCAGCAGCTTGGGTGGGGGGGGTTACAATGAGCAGTTCTTC.

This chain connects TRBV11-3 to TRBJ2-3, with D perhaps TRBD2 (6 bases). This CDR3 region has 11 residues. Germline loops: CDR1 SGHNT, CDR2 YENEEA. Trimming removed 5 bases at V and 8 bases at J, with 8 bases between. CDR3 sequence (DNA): TGTGCCAGCAGCCTGGAGGGTACGCAGTATTTT. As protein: CASSLEGTQYF.

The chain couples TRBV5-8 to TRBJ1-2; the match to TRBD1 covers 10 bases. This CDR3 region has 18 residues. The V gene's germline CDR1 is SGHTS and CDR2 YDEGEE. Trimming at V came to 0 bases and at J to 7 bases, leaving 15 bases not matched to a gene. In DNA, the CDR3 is TGTGCCAGCAGCTTGGACAGGGACAGGGGCTCCCTTATGCGTGGCTACACCTTC. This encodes CASSLDRDRGSLMRGYTF.

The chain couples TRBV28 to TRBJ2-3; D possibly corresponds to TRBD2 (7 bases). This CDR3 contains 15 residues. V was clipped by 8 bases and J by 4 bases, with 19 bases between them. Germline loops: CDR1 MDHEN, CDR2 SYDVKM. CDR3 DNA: TGTGCCAGCCTCGATGTAGGGAGGGGGGCAGATACGCAGTATTTT. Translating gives CASLDVGRGADTQYF. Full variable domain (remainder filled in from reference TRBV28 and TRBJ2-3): DVKVTQSSRYLVKRTGEKVFLECVQDMDHENMFWYRQDPGLGLRLIYFSYDVKMKEKGDIPEGYSVSREKKERFSLILESASTNQTSMYLCASLDVGRGADTQYFGPGTRLTVL.

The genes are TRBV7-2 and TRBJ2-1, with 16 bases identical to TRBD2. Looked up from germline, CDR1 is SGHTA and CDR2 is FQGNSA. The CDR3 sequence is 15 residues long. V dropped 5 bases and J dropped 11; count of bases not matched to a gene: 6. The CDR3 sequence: CASSQGTSGRGKQFF. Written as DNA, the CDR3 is TGTGCCAGCAGCCAGGGGACTAGCGGGAGGGGTAAGCAGTTCTTC.

This CDR3 is CAIRSEETQYF. The CDR3 DNA follows: TGTGCCATCAGGTCCGAAGAGACCCAGTACTTC. The V call is TRBV10-3, the J call TRBJ2-5; D uncertain. The length of the CDR3 is 11 residues. From germline, CDR1 is ENHRY and CDR2 SYGVKD. V lost 6 bases and J lost 3, with 5 bases in between.

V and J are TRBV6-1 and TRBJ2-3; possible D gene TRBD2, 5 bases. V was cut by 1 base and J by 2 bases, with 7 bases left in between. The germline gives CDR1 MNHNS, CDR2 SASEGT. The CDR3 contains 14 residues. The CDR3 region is CASSEGGFTDTQYF. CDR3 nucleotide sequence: TGTGCCAGCAGTGAAGGAGGGTTCACAGATACGCAGTATTTT.

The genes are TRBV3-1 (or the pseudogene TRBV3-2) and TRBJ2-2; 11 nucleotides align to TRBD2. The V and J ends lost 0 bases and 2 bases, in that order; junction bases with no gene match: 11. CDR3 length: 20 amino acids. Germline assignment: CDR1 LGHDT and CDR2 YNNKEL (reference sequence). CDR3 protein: CASSQEWGLAGGGNTGELFF. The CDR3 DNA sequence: TGTGCCAGCAGCCAAGAGTGGGGTCTAGCGGGGGGCGGAAACACCGGGGAGCTGTTTTTT.

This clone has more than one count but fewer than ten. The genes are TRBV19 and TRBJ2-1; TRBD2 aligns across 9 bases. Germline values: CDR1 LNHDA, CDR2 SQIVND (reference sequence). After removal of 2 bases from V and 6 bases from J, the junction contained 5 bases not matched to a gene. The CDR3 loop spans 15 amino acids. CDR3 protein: CASSILAGGLNEQFF. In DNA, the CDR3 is TGTGCCAGTAGTATACTCGCGGGGGGGCTCAATGAGCAGTTCTTC.

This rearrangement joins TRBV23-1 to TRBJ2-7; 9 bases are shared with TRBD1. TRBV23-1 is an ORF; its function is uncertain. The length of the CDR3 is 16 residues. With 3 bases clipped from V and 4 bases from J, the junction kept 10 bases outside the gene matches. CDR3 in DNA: TGCGCCAGCAGTCAGTCACCGGGACAGGGATATTACGAGCAGTACTTC. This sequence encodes CASSQSPGQGYYEQYF.

This CDR3 reads CASSEPSGGATGNEQFF. The CDR3, as DNA: TGTGCCAGCAGCGAACCTAGCGGGGGGGCAACTGGGAATGAGCAGTTCTTC. The V gene is TRBV9, the J gene TRBJ2-1; 12 bases agree with TRBD2. The CDR3 has 17 residues. V was pared by 3 bases and J by 7 bases, with 11 bases of the junction left unmatched. Germline loops: CDR1 SGDLS, CDR2 YYNGEE.

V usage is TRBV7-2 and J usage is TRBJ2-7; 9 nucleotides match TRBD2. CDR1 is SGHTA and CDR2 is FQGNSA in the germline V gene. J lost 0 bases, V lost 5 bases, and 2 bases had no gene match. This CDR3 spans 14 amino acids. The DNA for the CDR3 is TGTGCCAGCAGCATTAGCGGGAGCTCCTACGAGCAGTACTTC. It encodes CASSISGSSYEQYF.

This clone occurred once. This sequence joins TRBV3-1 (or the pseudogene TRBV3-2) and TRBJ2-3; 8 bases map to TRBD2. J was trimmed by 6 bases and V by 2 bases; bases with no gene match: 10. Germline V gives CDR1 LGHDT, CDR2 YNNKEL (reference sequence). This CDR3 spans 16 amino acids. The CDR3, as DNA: TGTGCCAGCAGCCAAACGGGGACTAGAATCCGTGATACGCAGTATTTT. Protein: CASSQTGTRIRDTQYF.

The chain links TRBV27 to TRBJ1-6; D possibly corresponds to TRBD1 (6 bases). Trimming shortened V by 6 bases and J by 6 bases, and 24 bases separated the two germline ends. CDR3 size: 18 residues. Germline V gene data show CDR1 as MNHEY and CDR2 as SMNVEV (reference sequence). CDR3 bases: TGTGCCAGCAGCACAAACATTGCAGGGGTTCGCGGTAATTCACCCCTCCACTTT. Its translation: CASSTNIAGVRGNSPLHF.

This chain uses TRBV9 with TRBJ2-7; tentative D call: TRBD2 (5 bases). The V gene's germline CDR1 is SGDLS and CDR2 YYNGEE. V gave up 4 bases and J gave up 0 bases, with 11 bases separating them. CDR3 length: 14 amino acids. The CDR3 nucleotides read TGTGCCAGCAGCCCGTCGGACTTCTCCTACGAGCAGTACTTC. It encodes CASSPSDFSYEQYF.